One and the same sample provided the 2 T cell receptor beta chains below, sequenced in a study of beta chain features in type 1 diabetes. Investigators reverse transcribed all isolated RNA, so they sequenced expressed TCRB transcripts. Using immunoSEQ multiplex PCR, the repertoire was profiled, and TCRdb retains in-frame clones only, with some absent. The table records about 150,000 clones, approximately 12% of them present only once. The sequenced sample was central memory CD4+ T cells from blood. The receptor source for this set is a young man in good health.

This clone was found a few times. This sequence joins TRBV20-1 and TRBJ2-7, with D possibly TRBD1 on 5 matching bases. Germline lookup yields CDR1 DFQATT and CDR2 SNEGSKA (reference sequence). V was clipped by 2 bases and J by 10 bases, with 9 bases between them. The CDR3 runs 10 residues. For the CDR3, the DNA is TGCAGTGCTAGAATAGGGGTCCAGTACTTC. It encodes CSARIGVQYF.

This clone turned up a few times. The gene calls are TRBV30 and TRBJ1-6, with D hard to call. V lost 3 bases and J 0 bases, leaving 0 bases between the germline ends. Germline CDR1 is GTSNPN and CDR2 is SVGIG (reference sequence). The CDR3 is 12 residues long. DNA of the CDR3: TGTGCCTGGAGCTCCTATAATTCACCCCTCCACTTT. This gives the protein CAWSSYNSPLHF.